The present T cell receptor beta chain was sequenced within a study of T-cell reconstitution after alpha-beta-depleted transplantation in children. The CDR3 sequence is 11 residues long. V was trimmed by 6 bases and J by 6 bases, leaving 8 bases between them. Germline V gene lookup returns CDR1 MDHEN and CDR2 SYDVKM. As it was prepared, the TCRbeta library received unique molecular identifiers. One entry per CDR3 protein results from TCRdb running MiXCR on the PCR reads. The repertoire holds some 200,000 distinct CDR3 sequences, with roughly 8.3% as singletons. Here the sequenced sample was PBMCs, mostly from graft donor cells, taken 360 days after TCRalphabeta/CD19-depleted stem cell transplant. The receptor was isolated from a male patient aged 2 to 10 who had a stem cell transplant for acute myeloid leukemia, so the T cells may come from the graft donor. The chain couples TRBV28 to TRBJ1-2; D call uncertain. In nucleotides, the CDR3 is TGTGCCAGCAGCCGTAGTGATGGCTACACCTTC. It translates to CASSRSDGYTF.